These T cell receptor beta chains were read from a single sample in a study of cytomegalovirus exposure and HLA in healthy donors. Clones were read by immunoSEQ multiplex PCR, and TCRdb kept only the in-frame ones, dropping some. The sample lists around 120,000 clones; around 80% were seen once. The sample taken for sequencing was PBMCs. Receptor source: a female donor in good health and CMV-seropositive. Each CDR3 is given with its conserved first and last residue. Fields, in order: J gene, clone size, D gene, V gene, CDR3 protein, CDR3 DNA. A D gene is named only where the DNA matches it firmly. For some rows the clone size is stated as once, few or many, or as a class when expanded; others skip it.

TRBJ1-2 . TRBD1 TRBV18 CASSPQQPNSGGGADGYTF TGTGCCAGCTCACCGCAACAACCAAATAGCGGAGGGGGCGCGGATGGCTACACCTTC
TRBJ1-4 . . TRBV7-2 CASSHPNEKLFF TGTGCCAGCAGCCATCCTAATGAAAAACTGTTTTTT
TRBJ1-2 . . TRBV28 CASSSSPTGTYGYTF TGTGCCAGCAGTTCCTCCCCGACAGGAACCTATGGCTACACCTTC
TRBJ1-6 . . TRBV9 CASSVVGGNSPLHF TGTGCCAGCAGCGTAGTTGGAGGGAATTCACCCCTCCACTTT
TRBJ2-1 once TRBD1 TRBV30 CAWNRDRGRYEQFF TGTGCCTGGAACCGGGACAGGGGGCGATATGAGCAGTTCTTC
TRBJ1-2 . . TRBV5-1 CASSLKGEGYTF TGCGCCAGCAGCTTGAAGGGGGAGGGCTACACCTTC
TRBJ1-4 . . TRBV7-2 CASSLTADFNEKLFF TGTGCCAGCAGCTTAACCGCAGACTTTAATGAAAAACTGTTTTTT
TRBJ2-6 few TRBD1 TRBV2 CASSERGTGVGANVLTF TGTGCCAGCAGTGAAAGAGGGACAGGGGTGGGGGCCAACGTCCTGACTTTC
TRBJ1-3 . . TRBV6-6 CASTEPFTDSGNTIYF TGTGCCAGCACCGAACCCTTTACAGACTCTGGAAACACCATATATTTT
TRBJ1-2 . . TRBV19 CASSRGVAREAPNYGYTF TGTGCCAGTTCGAGAGGTGTCGCACGGGAGGCACCTAACTATGGCTACACCTTC
TRBJ2-7 . TRBD1 TRBV6-5 CASSYSRTGHYEQYF TGTGCCAGCAGTTACTCACGGACAGGGCACTACGAGCAGTACTTC
TRBJ2-7 . . TRBV7-7 CASNQPGILYEQYF TGTGCTAGCAACCAACCAGGGATCCTGTACGAGCAGTACTTC
TRBJ2-3 few TRBD2 TRBV5-8 CASSSGGAPDTQYF TGTGCCAGCAGCTCCGGGGGGGCCCCAGATACGCAGTATTTT
TRBJ2-1 . . TRBV29-1 CSVEDHVGVESYNEQFF TGCAGCGTTGAAGATCATGTCGGGGTTGAGTCCTACAATGAGCAGTTCTTC
TRBJ1-1 few . TRBV6-5 CASRMTAVLETEAFF TGTGCCAGCAGAATGACAGCTGTCCTGGAAACTGAAGCTTTCTTT
TRBJ1-4 . . TRBV27 CASSLAGLNEKLFF TGTGCCAGCAGTTTAGCAGGTTTAAATGAAAAACTGTTTTTT
TRBJ2-3 . . TRBV7-9 CASRPLFTGDTQYF TGTGCCAGCAGACCTTTGTTCACCGGGGATACGCAGTATTTT
TRBJ1-5 . . TRBV19 CASRDQGWDNQPQHF TGTGCCAGTAGGGATCAGGGGTGGGACAATCAGCCCCAGCATTTT
TRBJ1-5 . TRBD1 TRBV7-8 CASSLVGQGASSNQPQHF TGTGCCAGCAGCTTAGTGGGACAGGGAGCATCTAGCAATCAGCCCCAGCATTTT
TRBJ2-7 . TRBD1 TRBV6-5 CASKRGQGLYEQYF TGTGCCAGCAAAAGAGGACAGGGACTCTACGAGCAGTACTTC
TRBJ1-2 few TRBD1 TRBV4-1 CASSPRQGGYGYTF TGCGCCAGCAGCCCCCGACAGGGAGGCTATGGCTACACCTTC
TRBJ1-2 few . TRBV19 CAGRGNYGYTF TGTGCCGGAAGGGGGAACTATGGCTACACCTTC
TRBJ1-1 . TRBD1 TRBV5-4 CASSLYQGVAEAFF TGTGCCAGCAGCCTTTATCAGGGGGTGGCTGAAGCTTTCTTT
TRBJ1-1 . TRBD1 TRBV30 CAYKGASNTEAFF TGTGCCTATAAGGGGGCCTCGAACACTGAAGCTTTCTTT
TRBJ2-1 . TRBD1 TRBV11-3 CASSLARGRYNEQFF TGTGCCAGCAGCTTAGCCAGGGGGCGATACAATGAGCAGTTCTTC
TRBJ2-3 . . TRBV30 CAWSPWQSTDTQYF TGTGCCTGGAGTCCCTGGCAAAGCACAGATACGCAGTATTTT
TRBJ1-1 few . TRBV7-6 CASSLGGITEAFF TGTGCCAGCAGCTTGGGGGGGATCACTGAAGCTTTCTTT
TRBJ1-1 . . TRBV4-1 CASNHRQGLNTEAFF TGCGCCAGCAATCATCGCCAGGGGCTGAACACTGAAGCTTTCTTT
TRBJ2-2 . . TRBV5-8 CASGRGTLDTGELFF TGTGCCAGCGGGAGGGGGACTCTCGACACCGGGGAGCTGTTTTTT
TRBJ2-5 . TRBD2 TRBV6-1 CASDSGNQETQYF TGTGCCAGCGATAGCGGGAACCAAGAGACCCAGTACTTC
TRBJ2-5 . TRBD2 TRBV9 CASSVEGGGETQYF TGTGCCAGCAGCGTAGAGGGCGGGGGTGAGACCCAGTACTTC
TRBJ1-1 . . TRBV18 CASSQRTTQNTEAFF TGTGCCAGCTCACAACGAACTACACAGAACACTGAAGCTTTCTTT
TRBJ1-2 . . TRBV12-1 CASPSYGYTF TGTGCCAGCCCGAGCTATGGCTACACCTTC
TRBJ1-1 . TRBD1 TRBV19 CASRDRVNTEAFF TGTGCCAGTAGAGACAGGGTTAACACTGAAGCTTTCTTT
TRBJ1-6 . . TRBV2 CASSGNRQASFRNSPLHF TGTGCCAGCAGTGGAAACAGACAAGCATCCTTCCGTAATTCACCCCTCCACTTT
TRBJ1-1 . . TRBV15 CATRVGQGTEAFF TGTGCCACCCGAGTGGGGCAGGGAACTGAAGCTTTCTTT
TRBJ2-3 . . TRBV11-3 CASSLGQPSDTQYF TGTGCCAGCAGCTTAGGACAGCCATCAGATACGCAGTATTTT
TRBJ2-2 . . TRBV7-2 CASSLVGGWEAGELFF TGTGCCAGCAGCTTAGTAGGAGGGTGGGAGGCCGGGGAGCTGTTTTTT
TRBJ1-2 once . TRBV5-4 CASSHRRGVRYGYTF TGTGCCAGCAGTCACCGGAGGGGAGTCCGCTATGGCTACACCTTC
TRBJ2-7 . . TRBV5-4 CASSLPRGGASYEQYF TGTGCCAGCAGCCTACCAAGGGGTGGGGCCTCCTACGAGCAGTACTTC
TRBJ2-1 . . TRBV11-3 CASSPASYNEQFF TGTGCCAGCAGCCCCGCGAGCTACAATGAGCAGTTCTTC
TRBJ2-6 . . TRBV5-1 CASSLRGTGANVLTF TGCGCCAGCAGCTTGCGCGGAACTGGGGCCAACGTCCTGACTTTC
TRBJ2-2 . TRBD2 TRBV5-4 CASSLQRGTNTGELFF TGTGCCAGCAGCTTGCAGCGGGGGACGAACACCGGGGAGCTGTTTTTT
TRBJ2-7 once . TRBV11-2 CASSLNPTGVPYEQYF TGTGCCAGCAGCTTAAACCCAACGGGGGTCCCCTACGAGCAGTACTTC
TRBJ2-4 . TRBD2 TRBV7-6 CASGGGRKAKNIQYF TGTGCCAGCGGCGGGGGGCGGAAGGCCAAAAACATTCAGTACTTC
TRBJ1-4 . TRBD1 TRBV29-1 CSVGQYEKLFF TGCAGCGTGGGACAGTATGAAAAACTGTTTTTT
TRBJ2-7 . TRBD1 TRBV11-2 CASSLDRTGYFEQYF TGTGCCAGCAGCTTAGATAGGACAGGCTATTTCGAGCAGTACTTC
TRBJ2-2 once . TRBV14 CASSHLTAPNTGELFF TGTGCCAGCAGCCACCTCACTGCCCCGAACACCGGGGAGCTGTTTTTT
TRBJ2-7 few . TRBV19 CASSRAGAYEQYF TGTGCCAGTAGTCGGGCAGGGGCCTACGAGCAGTACTTC
TRBJ1-2 . . TRBV2 CASDAENYGYTF TGTGCCAGCGATGCAGAAAACTATGGCTACACCTTC
TRBJ1-1 . . TRBV18 CASSPLPGNTEAFF TGTGCCAGCTCACCCCTACCGGGGAACACTGAAGCTTTCTTT
TRBJ2-3 . TRBD2 TRBV7-3 CASSSRPGTTADTQYF TGTGCCAGCAGTTCCCGCCCCGGGACTACGGCAGATACGCAGTATTTT
TRBJ2-7 . . TRBV9 CASSAQPSYEQYF TGTGCCAGCAGCGCACAACCTTCCTACGAGCAGTACTTC
TRBJ2-1 . . TRBV14 CASSHPGRGPIFEQFF TGTGCCAGCAGCCATCCCGGGCGGGGCCCTATATTTGAGCAGTTCTTC
TRBJ1-1 . . TRBV5-4 CASSYGGQGYTEAFF TGTGCCAGCAGCTATGGCGGCCAGGGGTACACTGAAGCTTTCTTT
TRBJ2-1 . TRBD2 TRBV5-6 CASSLRGLATSSYNEQFF TGTGCCAGCAGCTTGAGAGGACTAGCTACAAGCTCCTACAATGAGCAGTTCTTC
TRBJ1-6 few TRBD1 TRBV2 CASRGTGPNSPLHF TGTGCCAGCAGGGGGACAGGGCCGAATTCACCCCTCCACTTT
TRBJ2-7 few . TRBV5-6 CASSHWATYEQYF TGTGCCAGCAGCCACTGGGCGACCTACGAGCAGTACTTC
TRBJ2-7 few TRBD2 TRBV19 CASSIAAPLSGGASYEQYF TGTGCCAGTAGTATAGCAGCCCCCCTTAGCGGGGGGGCCTCCTACGAGCAGTACTTC
TRBJ1-6 few TRBD1 TRBV7-9 CASSSGQGNSPLHF TGTGCCAGCAGCTCCGGACAGGGCAATTCACCCCTCCACTTT